The present T cell receptor (beta chain) was sequenced within a study of Ad26.COV2.S vaccination and SARS-CoV-2 variants. Looked up from germline, CDR1 is SGDLS and CDR2 is YYNGEE. The CDR3 is 15 residues long. V was clipped by 0 bases and J by 5 bases; unmatched bases: 4. Treatment defined: about 20 received Ad26.COV2.S at low or high dose, single or two shots; about 5 received placebo; per-sample allocation not given. Each sample was drawn 63 days after the first injection (of vaccine or placebo). Some clones are missing from TCRdb's copy, which holds only in-frame ones; the method was immunoSEQ multiplex PCR. The data show roughly 450,000 clones, about nine tenths seen once.

The chain links TRBV9 to TRBJ2-3, with TRBD1 matching 9 bases. The sequenced sample was peripheral blood, obtained in a trial of Ad26.COV2.S vaccine versus placebo. The TCR was taken from a person between 18 and 65 years old who received the Ad26.COV2.S COVID-19 vaccine or a placebo. The CDR3 DNA sequence: TGTGCCAGCAGCGTAGATGGACAGGGGCGAGATACGCAGTATTTT. Translated: CASSVDGQGRDTQYF.